The clone carrying this T cell receptor (beta chain) was counted ten times or more. The sample comes from a study of blood T cell repertoires in COVID-19. The overall study: Specimens from acute and convalescent COVID-19 originated in the United States, Italy and Spain. From T cells, B-cell-depleted T cells, or PBMCs came the material, which was cDNA or gDNA.

This CDR3 spans 14 amino acids. Trimming took off 2 bases at V and 4 bases at J, with 10 bases between the two ends. CDR1 is LGHNA, CDR2 YNFKEQ, per germline. Clones were sequenced by immunoSEQ multiplex PCR, and TCRdb holds only the in-frame ones, with some missing. The sample shows fewer than 350,000 clones, around 88% of them seen only once. Enrollees, roughly 18 to 90 years old, lived in fewer than 25 US areas. Self-reported history from a screening survey and questionnaire set each donor's cohort. The V gene is TRBV4-2, the J gene TRBJ2-3; no clear D. Sequencing used PBMCs or T cells enriched from blood (not recorded which). The receptor comes from a woman in her thirties or forties who had recovered from COVID-19. CDR3 region: CASSQISRADTQYF. CDR3 coding DNA: TGTGCCAGCAGCCAAATTAGCCGGGCAGATACGCAGTATTTT.